This TCR beta chain came from a study of shared clonotypes between healthy human individuals. The wider study: Per-donor plates numbered three CD4 naive, three CD4 memory, two CD8 naive and one CD8 memory.

Germline V lookup: CDR1 MNHNS, CDR2 SASEGT. The V and J ends lost 10 bases and 0 bases respectively, with 14 bases between them. The CDR3 is made up of 14 amino acids. The authors divided CD4+ cells into CD45RA+ naive and CD45RA-negative memory subsets. Data came from immunoSEQ multiplex PCR; TCRdb stores just in-frame clones and leaves some out. The sample has over 850,000 clones, more than 75% seen once. The chain has TRBV6-1 and TRBJ2-3; D is uncertain. Source material: memory CD4+ T cells from PBMCs. The subset here: CD45RA-negative fraction. The source of this sequence is a man between 18 and 35 years old in good health. Some clones in this sample may be carry-over from other donors' samples. CDR3 protein: CATHPSGSTDTQYF. Written as DNA, the CDR3 is TGTGCCACCCACCCCTCCGGGAGCACAGATACGCAGTATTTT.